The following is a TCR beta chain sequence with its context. The V segment lost 4 bases and the J segment 3 bases; nucleotides outside the gene matches: 9. This CDR3 has 15 residues. Per the germline V gene, CDR1 is SGHRS and CDR2 is YFSETQ. In the source study's methods: Nucleated cell counts were estimated from reference gene primer amplification. The protocol was immunoSEQ multiplex PCR, while the TCRdb copy is restricted to in-frame clones and leaves out a portion. For V, J and clone size, that table is used; D and trimming come from the DNA. The sample shows around 220,000 clones, about 80% of them seen only once. The data derive from a study of blood T cell repertoires in COVID-19. Study in general: The United States, Italy and Spain were the sources of the acute and convalescent COVID-19 samples. T cells, B-cell-depleted T cells, or PBMCs supplied cDNA or gDNA.

Followed over time, Seattle patients had been enrolled while infection was active. The gene calls are TRBV5-1 and TRBJ2-7; 8 bases match TRBD1. The TCR comes from an elderly woman with COVID-19, enrolled during active disease. The sequenced sample consisted of peripheral blood. The chain's CDR3 is CASSIAGTGIYEQYF. CDR3 bases: TGCGCCAGCAGCATCGCCGGGACAGGAATCTACGAGCAGTACTTC.